This T cell receptor beta chain derives from a study of radiation and T cells in renal cell carcinoma (dated by TCRdb to 2018 to 2020). Background on the whole study: In total, 53 samples, comprising around 26 tumors and about 27 peripheral blood samples, were subjected to TCR beta sequencing. A total of roughly 4 million unique CDR3 nucleotide sequences, encoding fewer than 3,000,000 unique CDR3 amino acid sequences, were found across all 50 or so samples.

Following the manufacturer's recommendations, the immunoSEQ kit was used to generate TCR beta libraries from genomic DNA. To prepare libraries, a first multiplex PCR with proprietary primers was run, followed by a second PCR that added unique barcodes, and a bead cleanup was done after each round. Each sample batch included a kit-provided positive control reaction and a negative control reaction. The final libraries were assessed on an Agilent 4200 TapeStation D1000 ScreenTape, pooled by volume, and quantified by qPCR. An Illumina NextSeq500 fitted with a MidOutput 150-cycle cartridge performed the sequencing, running 156 Read1 cycles and 15 Index1 cycles with the kit's custom primers. The pooled library was loaded at 1.0 pM with approximately 18% PhiX control spiked in. As for how the authors treated the data: Vendor-processed data were analyzed in R, and a clonotype was defined as all T cells sharing the same CDR3 nucleotide sequence. For clone abundance analyses, frequencies were normalized to the 10,000 most abundant clones per sample. Public T cell clones, which averaged fewer than five per sample, were excluded before analysis. The dominant motif analysis was done with ImmunoMap using the PAM10 matrix, a gap penalty of 30, and a homology threshold of 0.3, and motifs with a cumulative frequency of at least 0.01 were considered dominant. TCRdb took over this immuneACCESS table, retaining in-frame rearrangements with V and J assigned. Such tables are incomplete; in checked studies, under half of the missing clones stem from an unresolved V gene, and the remainder is unexplained. That table supplies the V and J calls and clone size; D and trimming were determined from the DNA. The sample table lists some 14,000 clones, roughly three fifths of them with a count of one. The ten biggest clones cover 13% of the sample.

V is pared back by 2 bases and J by 3 bases, with 28 bases lying between the germline termini. Taken from the germline V gene, the CDR1 and CDR2 loops are SNHLY and FYNNEI. Its CDR3 holds 20 amino acids, cysteine through phenylalanine. CDR3 DNA is the only sequence kept; it has 60 bases, read in frame from the first base. What the time point label conveys for this sample: tumor resected at nephrectomy. Sample treatment or condition, as interpreted from the label and publication: treatment-naive control, cytoreductive nephrectomy. For controls, tumors were taken from treatment-naive renal cell carcinoma patients who had cytoreductive nephrectomy with no radiation beforehand. Every patient's renal cell carcinoma showed clear cell pathology. Control tumors used for TCR sequencing came from a handful of females and 11 males, resected 2011 to 2014, with median age about 59 years (range roughly 40 to 85). Tumors were mechanically dissociated, digested with collagenase/hyaluronidase at 37 °C, processed in gentleMACS C tubes, and stored in liquid nitrogen. The QIAamp DNA Blood Mini Kit (Qiagen) was used to prepare genomic DNA for TCR sequencing. Only samples passing all quality control checks were included in the analyses.

With respect to this clone: Its antigen is not yet known. No base quality information exists; no much larger clone differs at one position.

Broad study findings and their caveats: Intratumoral heterogeneity went uncaptured because the only tumor material available was small regions of 0.85 to 1 g. Higher TCR clonality was observed in irradiated tumors than in controls, with an average of about 50% of the repertoire accounted for by the top 100 clonotypes, compared with about 45% in nephrectomy-only tumors. Effects of radiation dose or scheduling on the TCR repertoire could not be addressed with the single-armed trial design. A greater number of dominant CDR3 motifs was detected in irradiated tumors than in control tumors, and a larger share of the repertoire was occupied by these motifs in irradiated tumors than in control tumors.

The clonotype originates from a middle-aged man with renal cell carcinoma. Source: tumor tissue, taken from a patient whose treatment was nephrectomy without radiotherapy. The V and J genes are TRBV2 and TRBJ1-1, with a weak D call of TRBD1 (5 bases match). The DNA reads as follows: TGTGCCAGCAGTGAAAACCCCCCCGTGGGGCGCCGGGGTTTTGACACTGAAGCTTTCTTT. This is translated as CASSENPPVGRRGFDTEAFF.